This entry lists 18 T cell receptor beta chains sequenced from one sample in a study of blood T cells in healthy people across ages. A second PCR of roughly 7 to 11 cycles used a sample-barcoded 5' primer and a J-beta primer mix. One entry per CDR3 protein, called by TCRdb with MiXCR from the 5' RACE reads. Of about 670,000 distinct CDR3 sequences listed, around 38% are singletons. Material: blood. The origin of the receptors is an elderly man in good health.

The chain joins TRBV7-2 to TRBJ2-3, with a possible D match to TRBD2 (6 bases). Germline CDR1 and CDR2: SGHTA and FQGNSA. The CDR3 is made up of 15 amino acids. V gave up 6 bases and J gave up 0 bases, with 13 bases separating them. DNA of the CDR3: TGTGCCAGCAGAGCTCGGGAGCTGAGCACAGATACGCAGTATTTT. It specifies CASRARELSTDTQYF.

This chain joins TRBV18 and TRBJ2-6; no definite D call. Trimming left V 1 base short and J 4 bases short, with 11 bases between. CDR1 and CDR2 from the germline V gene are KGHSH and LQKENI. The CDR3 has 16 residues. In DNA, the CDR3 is TGTGCCAGCTCACCACTTCCAAGGGCGGGGGCCAACGTCCTGACTTTC. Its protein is CASSPLPRAGANVLTF.

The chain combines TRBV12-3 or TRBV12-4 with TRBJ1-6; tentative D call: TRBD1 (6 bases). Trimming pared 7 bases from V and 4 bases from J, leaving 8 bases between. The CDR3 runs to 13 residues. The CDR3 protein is CASTGDYNSPLHF. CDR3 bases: TGTGCCAGCACAGGGGATTATAATTCACCCCTCCACTTT.

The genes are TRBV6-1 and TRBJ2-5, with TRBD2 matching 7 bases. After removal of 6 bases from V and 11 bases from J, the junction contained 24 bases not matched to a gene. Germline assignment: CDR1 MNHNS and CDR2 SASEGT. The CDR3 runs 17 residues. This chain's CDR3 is CASRPTSRSTTLGEQYF. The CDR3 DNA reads TGTGCCAGCAGACCGACTAGCAGGAGTACGACGTTGGGGGAGCAGTACTTC.

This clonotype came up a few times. The CDR3 is CASSTGTGAYNEQFF. For the CDR3, the DNA is TGTGCCAGCAGCACCGGGACAGGGGCCTACAATGAGCAGTTCTTC. The chain links TRBV11-1 to TRBJ2-1; 10 nucleotides align to TRBD1. Germline assignment: CDR1 SGHAT and CDR2 FQDESV (reference sequence). The trim removed 5 bases at V and 2 bases at J, leaving 3 bases unmatched. The CDR3 covers 15 residues.

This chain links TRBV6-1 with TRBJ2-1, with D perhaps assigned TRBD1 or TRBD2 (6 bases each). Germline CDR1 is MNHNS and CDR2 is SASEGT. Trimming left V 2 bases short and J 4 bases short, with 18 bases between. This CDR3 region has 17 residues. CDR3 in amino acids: CASSEQGRLALYNEQFF. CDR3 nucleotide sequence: TGTGCCAGCAGTGAACAGGGGAGGCTAGCGCTTTACAATGAGCAGTTCTTC.

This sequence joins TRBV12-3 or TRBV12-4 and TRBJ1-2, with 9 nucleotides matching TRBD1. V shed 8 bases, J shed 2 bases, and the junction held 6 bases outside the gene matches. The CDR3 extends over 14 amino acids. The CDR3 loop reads CASGEQGANYGYTF. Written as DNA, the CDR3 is TGTGCCAGCGGGGAACAGGGGGCAAACTATGGCTACACCTTC.

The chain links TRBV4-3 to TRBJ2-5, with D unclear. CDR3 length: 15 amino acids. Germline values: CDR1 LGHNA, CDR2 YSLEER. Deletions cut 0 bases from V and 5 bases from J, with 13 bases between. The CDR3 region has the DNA TGCGCCAGCAGCCAAGATGGTGGCAGGCTCGAGACCCAGTACTTC. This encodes CASSQDGGRLETQYF.

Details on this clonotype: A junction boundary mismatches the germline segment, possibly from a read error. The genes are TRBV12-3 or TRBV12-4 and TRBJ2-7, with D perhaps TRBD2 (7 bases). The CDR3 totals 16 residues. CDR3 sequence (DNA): TGTGCCAGCAGTTTAAGGGGGAGGGCGAGATCATACGTGCAGTACTTC. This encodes CASSLRGRARSYVQYF.

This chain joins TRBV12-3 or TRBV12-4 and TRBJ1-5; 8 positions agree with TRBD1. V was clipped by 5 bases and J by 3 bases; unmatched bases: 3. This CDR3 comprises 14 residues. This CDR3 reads CASSRQGNNQPQHF. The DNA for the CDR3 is TGTGCCAGCAGTCGACAGGGGAACAATCAGCCCCAGCATTTT.

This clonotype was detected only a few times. CDR3 DNA sequence: TGTGCCAGCAGCTTAGCCCGGGGGGGGGGTAATGAGCAGTTCTTC. Translating it yields CASSLARGGGNEQFF. This chain uses TRBV13 with TRBJ2-1; 8 bases agree with TRBD2. The CDR3 loop spans 15 amino acids. V trimming: 1 base; J trimming: 7 bases; junction bases outside the gene matches: 6. Germline CDR1 is PRHDT and CDR2 is FYEKMQ (reference sequence).

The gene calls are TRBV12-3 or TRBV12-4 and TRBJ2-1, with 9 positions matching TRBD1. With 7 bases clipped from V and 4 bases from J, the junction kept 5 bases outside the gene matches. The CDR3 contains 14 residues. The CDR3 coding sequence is TGTGCCAGCATCCTGGACAGGGGTTACAATGAGCAGTTCTTC. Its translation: CASILDRGYNEQFF.

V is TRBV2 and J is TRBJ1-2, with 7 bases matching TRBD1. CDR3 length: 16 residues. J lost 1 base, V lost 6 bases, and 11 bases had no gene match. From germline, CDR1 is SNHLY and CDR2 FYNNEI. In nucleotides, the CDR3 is TGTGCCAGCAGAAATCCCACCGGGACAGTTAACTATGGCTACACCTTC. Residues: CASRNPTGTVNYGYTF.

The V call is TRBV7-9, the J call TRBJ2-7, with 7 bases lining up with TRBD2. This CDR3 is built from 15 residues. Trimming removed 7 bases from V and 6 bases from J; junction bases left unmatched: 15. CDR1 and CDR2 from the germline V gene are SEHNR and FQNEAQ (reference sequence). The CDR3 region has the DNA TGTGCCAGCACCAATAGGGTAGGACTAGGCGGCGAGCAGTACTTC. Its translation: CASTNRVGLGGEQYF.

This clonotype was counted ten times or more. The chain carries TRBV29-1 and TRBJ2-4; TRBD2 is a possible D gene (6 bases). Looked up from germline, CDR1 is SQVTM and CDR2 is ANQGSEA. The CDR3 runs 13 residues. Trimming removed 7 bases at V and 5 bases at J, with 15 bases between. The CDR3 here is CSATGGAENIQYF. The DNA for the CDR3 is TGCAGCGCAACCGGGGGTGCGGAAAACATTCAGTACTTC.

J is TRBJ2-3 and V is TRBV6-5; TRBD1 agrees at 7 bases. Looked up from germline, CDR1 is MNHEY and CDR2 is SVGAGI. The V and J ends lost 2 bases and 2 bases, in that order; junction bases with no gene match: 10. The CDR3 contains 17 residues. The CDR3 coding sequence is TGTGCCAGCAGTTACCCCGAAAGGGGGCAAGACACAGATACGCAGTATTTT. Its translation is CASSYPERGQDTDTQYF.

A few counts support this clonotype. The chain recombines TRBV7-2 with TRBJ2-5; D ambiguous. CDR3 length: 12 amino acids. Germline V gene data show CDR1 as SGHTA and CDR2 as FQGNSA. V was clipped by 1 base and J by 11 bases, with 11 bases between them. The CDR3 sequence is CASSLGPSVQYF. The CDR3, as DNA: TGTGCCAGCAGCTTAGGGCCGTCCGTGCAGTACTTC.

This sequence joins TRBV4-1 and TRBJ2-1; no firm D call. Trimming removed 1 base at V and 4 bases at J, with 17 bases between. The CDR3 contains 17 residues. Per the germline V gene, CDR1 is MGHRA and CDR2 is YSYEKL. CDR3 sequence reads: CASSQVDLALGYNEQFF. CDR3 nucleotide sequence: TGCGCCAGCAGCCAAGTGGATCTGGCTCTGGGATACAATGAGCAGTTCTTC.